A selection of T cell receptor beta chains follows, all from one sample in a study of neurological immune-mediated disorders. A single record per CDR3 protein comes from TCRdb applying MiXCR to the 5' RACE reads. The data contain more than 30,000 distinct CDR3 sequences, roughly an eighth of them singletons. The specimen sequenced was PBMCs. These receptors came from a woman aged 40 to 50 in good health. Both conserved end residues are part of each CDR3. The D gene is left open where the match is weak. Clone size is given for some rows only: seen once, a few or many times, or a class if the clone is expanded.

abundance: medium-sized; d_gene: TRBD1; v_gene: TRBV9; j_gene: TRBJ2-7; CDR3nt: TGTGCCAGCAGCCCAGGGGGCGCCCGCTACGAGCAGTACTTC; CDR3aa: CASSPGGARYEQYF
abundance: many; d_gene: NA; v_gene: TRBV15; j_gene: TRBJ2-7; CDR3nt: TGTGCCACCAGCAGAGATGGCGACGAGCAGTACTTC; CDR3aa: CATSRDGDEQYF
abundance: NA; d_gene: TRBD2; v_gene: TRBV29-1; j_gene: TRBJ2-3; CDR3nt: TGCAGCGGAGTACTAGCGGCGGCGGGTACGCAGTATTTT; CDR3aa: CSGVLAAAGTQYF
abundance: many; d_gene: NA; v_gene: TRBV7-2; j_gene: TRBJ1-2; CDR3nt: TGTGCCAGCAGCTTTTCCGGGGGAGCCTATGGCTACACCTTC; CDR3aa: CASSFSGGAYGYTF
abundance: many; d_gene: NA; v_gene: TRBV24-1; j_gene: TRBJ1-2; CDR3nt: TGTGCCACCAGTGACGTAGACAGCAACTATGGCTACACCTTC; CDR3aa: CATSDVDSNYGYTF
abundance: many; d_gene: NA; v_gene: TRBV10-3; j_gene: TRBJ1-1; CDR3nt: TGTGCCGCGACCAGTCGGAACACTGAAGCTTTCTTT; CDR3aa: CAATSRNTEAFF
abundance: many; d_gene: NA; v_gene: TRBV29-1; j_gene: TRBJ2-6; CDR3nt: TGCAGCGTTGTTGGACAGTCGTTTGGCGTCCTGACTTTC; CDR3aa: CSVVGQSFGVLTF
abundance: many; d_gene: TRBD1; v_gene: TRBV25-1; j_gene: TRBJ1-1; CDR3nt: TGTGCCAGCAGCCACAGGGGGCTAGATGAAGCTTTCTTT; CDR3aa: CASSHRGLDEAFF
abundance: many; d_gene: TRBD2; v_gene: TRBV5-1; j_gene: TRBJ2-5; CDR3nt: TGCGCCAGCAGCTACGTATTAGCGGGGCCGGATATATACAAAGAGACCCAGTACTTC; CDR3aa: CASSYVLAGPDIYKETQYF
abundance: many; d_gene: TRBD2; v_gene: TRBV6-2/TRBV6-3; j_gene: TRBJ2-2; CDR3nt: TGTGCCAGCGGACTAGCGGGAGTCACCGGGGAGCTGTTTTTT; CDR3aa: CASGLAGVTGELFF
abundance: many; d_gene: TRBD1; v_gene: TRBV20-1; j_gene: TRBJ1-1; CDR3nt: TGCAGTGCTAGAGATAATAACAGGGGGAACACTGAAGCTTTCTTT; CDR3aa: CSARDNNRGNTEAFF
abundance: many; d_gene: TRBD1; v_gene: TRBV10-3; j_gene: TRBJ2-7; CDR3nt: TGTGCCTCGAAGCCGGGACAGGCTACCTACGAGCAGTACTTC; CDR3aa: CASKPGQATYEQYF
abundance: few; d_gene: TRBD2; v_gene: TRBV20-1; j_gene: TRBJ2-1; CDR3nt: TGCAGTGCTAGCGGGCGGGGGGTGGTTGAGCAGTTCTTC; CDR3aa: CSASGRGVVEQFF
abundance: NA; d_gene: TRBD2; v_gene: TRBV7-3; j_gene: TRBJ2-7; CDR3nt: TGTGCCAGCTGCTTAGCGGGGTGGAACGAGCAATACTTC; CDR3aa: CASCLAGWNEQYF
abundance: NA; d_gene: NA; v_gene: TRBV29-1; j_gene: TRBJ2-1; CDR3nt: TGCAGCGTTGAATCGTATCCGTCCTACAATGAGCAGTTCTTC; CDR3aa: CSVESYPSYNEQFF
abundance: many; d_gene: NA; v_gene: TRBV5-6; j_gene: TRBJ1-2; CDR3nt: TGTGCCAGCAGCCCCCGTGTAAGATCGAACTATGGCTACACCTTC; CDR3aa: CASSPRVRSNYGYTF
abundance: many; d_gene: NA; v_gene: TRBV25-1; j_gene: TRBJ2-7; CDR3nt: TGTGCCAGCAGTGAAAAGGGGGAGAGGGAGCAGTACTTC; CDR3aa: CASSEKGEREQYF
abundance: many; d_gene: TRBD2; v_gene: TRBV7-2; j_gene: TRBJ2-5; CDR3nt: TGTGCCAGCAGCACCGCCCAGCGGGGTTACGAGACCCAGTACTTC; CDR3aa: CASSTAQRGYETQYF
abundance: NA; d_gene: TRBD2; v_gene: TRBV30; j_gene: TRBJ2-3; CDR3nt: TGTGCCTGGAGTGTTCAGCGGGGGACCTTCCATAGCACAGATACGCAGTATTTT; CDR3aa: CAWSVQRGTFHSTDTQYF
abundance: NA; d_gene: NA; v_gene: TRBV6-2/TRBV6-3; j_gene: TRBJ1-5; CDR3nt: TGTGCCAGCAGTTACTGGGCAGGGAATAGCAATCAGCCCCAGCATTTT; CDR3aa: CASSYWAGNSNQPQHF
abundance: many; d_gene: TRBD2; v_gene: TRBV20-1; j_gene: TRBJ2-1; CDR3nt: TGCAGTGCTACCCGGGGGGATTTTGAAAATGAGCAGTTCTTC; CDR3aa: CSATRGDFENEQFF
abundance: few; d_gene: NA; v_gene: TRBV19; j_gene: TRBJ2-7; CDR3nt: TGTGCCAGTAGTATATTCGGGAGCTCCTACGACCAGTACTTC; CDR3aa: CASSIFGSSYDQYF
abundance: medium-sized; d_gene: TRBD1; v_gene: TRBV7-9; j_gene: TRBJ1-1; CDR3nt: TGTGCCAGCAGCTGGGGAGGGACAGGGGTTACTGAAGCTTTCTTT; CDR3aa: CASSWGGTGVTEAFF
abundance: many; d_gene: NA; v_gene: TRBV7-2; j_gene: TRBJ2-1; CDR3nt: TGTGCCAGCAGCTTAGGGCAGCTAGGCCCCAATGAGCAGTTCTTC; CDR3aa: CASSLGQLGPNEQFF
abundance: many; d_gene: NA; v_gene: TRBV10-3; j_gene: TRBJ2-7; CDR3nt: TGTGCCATCAGTGTGGGGGGGGGCTTATACGAGCAGTACTTC; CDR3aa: CAISVGGGLYEQYF
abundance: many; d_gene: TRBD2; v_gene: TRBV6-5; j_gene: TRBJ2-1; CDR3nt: TGTGCCAGCAGTTATCCGGGGGGGGATGAGCAGTTCTTC; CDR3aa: CASSYPGGDEQFF
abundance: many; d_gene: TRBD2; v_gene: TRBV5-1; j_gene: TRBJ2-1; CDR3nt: TGCGCCAGCAGCCTAGGACTAGCGGCCTACAATGAGCAGTTCTTC; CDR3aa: CASSLGLAAYNEQFF
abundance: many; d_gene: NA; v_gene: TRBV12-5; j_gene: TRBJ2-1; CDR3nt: TGTGCTAGTGGTCCTCCCCCCACCCTCTACAATGAGCAGTTCTTC; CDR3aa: CASGPPPTLYNEQFF
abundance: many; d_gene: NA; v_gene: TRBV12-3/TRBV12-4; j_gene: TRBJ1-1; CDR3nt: TGTGCCAGCAGTTTCGGTCGGCCTGAGTCGGGCACTGAAGCTTTCTTT; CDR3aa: CASSFGRPESGTEAFF
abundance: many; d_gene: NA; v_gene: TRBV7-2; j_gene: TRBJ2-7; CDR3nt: TGTGCCAGCAGCAATAACAGGGAAGCCTACGAGCAGTACTTC; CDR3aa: CASSNNREAYEQYF
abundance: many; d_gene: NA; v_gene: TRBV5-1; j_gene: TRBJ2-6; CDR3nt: TGCGCCAGCACTCCAAGAGGGGTGCGGGGGCCAAGCTCTGGGGCCAACGTCCTGACTTTC; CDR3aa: CASTPRGVRGPSSGANVLTF
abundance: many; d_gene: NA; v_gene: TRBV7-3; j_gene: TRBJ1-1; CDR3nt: TGTGCCAGCAGCCTGGGGGGGCCTGGCCCTGCTGAAGCTTTCTTT; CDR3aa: CASSLGGPGPAEAFF
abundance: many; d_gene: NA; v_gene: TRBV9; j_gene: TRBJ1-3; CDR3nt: TGTGCCAGCAGCGCTCCGGAGGGCGGAAACACCATATATTTT; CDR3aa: CASSAPEGGNTIYF
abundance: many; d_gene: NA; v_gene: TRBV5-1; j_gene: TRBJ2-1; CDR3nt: TGCGCCAGCAGCTTGGGGGAGGTAGGGAATGAGCAGTTCTTC; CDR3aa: CASSLGEVGNEQFF
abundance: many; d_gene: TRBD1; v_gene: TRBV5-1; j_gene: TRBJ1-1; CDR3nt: TGCGCCAGCAGCTTGGTGGGGACAGATAACACTGAAGCTTTCTTT; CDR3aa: CASSLVGTDNTEAFF
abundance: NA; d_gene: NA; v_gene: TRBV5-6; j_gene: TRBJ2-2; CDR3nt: TGTGCCAGCAGCTTGATTAACGGCGGACTGAACACCGGGGAGCTGTTTTTT; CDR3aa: CASSLINGGLNTGELFF
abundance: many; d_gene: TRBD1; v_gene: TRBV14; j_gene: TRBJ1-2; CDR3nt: TGTGCCAGCAGCCCCGTGGGACAGATAGCTAACTATGGCTACACCTTC; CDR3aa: CASSPVGQIANYGYTF
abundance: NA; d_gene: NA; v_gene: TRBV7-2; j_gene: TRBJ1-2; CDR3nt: TGTGCCAGCAGCTTAGCGGGGAGTTATGGCTACACCTTC; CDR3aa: CASSLAGSYGYTF
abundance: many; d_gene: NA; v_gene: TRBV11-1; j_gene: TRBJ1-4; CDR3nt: TGTGCCAGCAGCTTAGCGACAGGACACCCGAGGGAAAAACTGTTTTTT; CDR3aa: CASSLATGHPREKLFF
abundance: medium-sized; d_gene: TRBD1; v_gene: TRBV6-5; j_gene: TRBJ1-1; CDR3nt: TGTGCCAGCACCACAGGGGTGAACACTGAAGCTTTCTTT; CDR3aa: CASTTGVNTEAFF
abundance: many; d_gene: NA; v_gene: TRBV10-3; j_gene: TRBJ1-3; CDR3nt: TGTGCCTCCCTTCGGGATACCTTCTCTGGAAACACCATATATTTT; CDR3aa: CASLRDTFSGNTIYF
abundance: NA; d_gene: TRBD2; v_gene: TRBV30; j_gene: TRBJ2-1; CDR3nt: TGTGCCTGGACCGTACTTGCGGGAGGCGTGAATGAGCAGTTCTTC; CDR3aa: CAWTVLAGGVNEQFF
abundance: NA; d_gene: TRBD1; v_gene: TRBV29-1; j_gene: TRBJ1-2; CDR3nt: TGCAGTGCCGACAAGACAGGGAGTGATGGCTACACCTTC; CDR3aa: CSADKTGSDGYTF
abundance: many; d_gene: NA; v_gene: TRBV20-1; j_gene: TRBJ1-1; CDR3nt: TGCAGTGCTAGACACATATCGAACACTGAAGCTTTCTTT; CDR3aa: CSARHISNTEAFF
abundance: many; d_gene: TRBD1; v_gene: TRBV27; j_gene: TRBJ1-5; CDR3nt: TGTGCCAGCAGTCCCTGGGGAGGACAGGGAAGCAATCAGCCCCAGCATTTT; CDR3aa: CASSPWGGQGSNQPQHF
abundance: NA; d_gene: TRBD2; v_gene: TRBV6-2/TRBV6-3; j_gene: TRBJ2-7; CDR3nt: TGTGCCAGCAGTTACCGTCTTAGCGGGGCTACCTACGAGCAGTACTTC; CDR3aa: CASSYRLSGATYEQYF
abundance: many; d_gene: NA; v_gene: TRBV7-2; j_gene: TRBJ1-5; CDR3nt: TGTGCCAGCAGCTTGGACTTCGGACAGCCCCAGCATTTT; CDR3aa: CASSLDFGQPQHF
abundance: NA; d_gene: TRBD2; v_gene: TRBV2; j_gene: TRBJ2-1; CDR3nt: TGTGCCAGCAGTGAACAAGCGGGGACTTACAATGAGCAGTTCTTC; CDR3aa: CASSEQAGTYNEQFF
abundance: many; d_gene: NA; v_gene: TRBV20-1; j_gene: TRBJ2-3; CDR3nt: TGCAGTGCTGCCGGGAGTACAGATACGCAGTATTTT; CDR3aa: CSAAGSTDTQYF
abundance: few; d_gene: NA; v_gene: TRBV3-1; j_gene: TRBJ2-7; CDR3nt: TGTGCCAGCAGCCTCCGAGACGGCAGCTCCTACGAGCAGTACTTC; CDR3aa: CASSLRDGSSYEQYF
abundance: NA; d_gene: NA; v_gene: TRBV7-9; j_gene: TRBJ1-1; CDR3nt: TGTGCCAGCAACCCTCGGGACTTTACAGAAGCTTTCTTT; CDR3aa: CASNPRDFTEAFF
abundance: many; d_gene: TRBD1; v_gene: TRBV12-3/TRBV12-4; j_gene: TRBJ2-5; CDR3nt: TGTGCCAGCATTCCCCCCGGACAGGTTATTCTAGGGACCCAGTACTTC; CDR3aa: CASIPPGQVILGTQYF
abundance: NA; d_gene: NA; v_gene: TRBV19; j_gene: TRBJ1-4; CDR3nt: TGTGCCAGTAGTATGGGACGGACTAATGAAAAACTGTTTTTT; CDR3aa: CASSMGRTNEKLFF
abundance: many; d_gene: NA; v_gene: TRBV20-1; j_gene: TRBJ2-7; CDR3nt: TGCAGTGCTCCCGTTACCCAGGGGAAAGATAACGAGCAGTACTTC; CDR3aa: CSAPVTQGKDNEQYF
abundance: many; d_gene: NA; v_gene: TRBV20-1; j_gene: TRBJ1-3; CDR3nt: TGCAGTGCTAGATCCGTGAGCTCTGGAAACACCATATATTTT; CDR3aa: CSARSVSSGNTIYF